This T cell receptor (beta chain) was sequenced for a study of T-cell memory formation after mild COVID-19. Study results and limitations: Detection of some responders pre-infection suggested pre-existing cross-reactive memory T cells participated. Contracting clones from day 15 to 85 showed balanced CD4/CD8; later expanders favored CD4+.

There are 16 residues in the CDR3. V was clipped by 6 bases and J by 8 bases, with 23 bases between them. Per the germline V gene, CDR1 is SGHVS and CDR2 is FNYEAQ. The table lists this clonotype with a few counts. Its antigen is unknown. The authors produced TCR alpha and TCR beta cDNA libraries with sample barcodes and UMIs by 5'RACE using constant-segment primers. MiXCR, applied by TCRdb to the 5' RACE reads, yields one record per CDR3 protein. This table has roughly 110,000 distinct CDR3 sequences, about a sixth appearing once. Sequencing input: PBMCs or a T cell subset sorted from them (not recorded which). The J gene is TRBJ2-1, the V gene TRBV7-6; D possibly uses TRBD1 or TRBD2 (5 bases each). The sequence was obtained from an adult woman who had mild COVID-19 (a few samples of this study predate the infection). Cell type and time point are not known. The chain's CDR3 is CASSSEGPPPIDEQFF. In nucleotides, the CDR3 is TGTGCCAGCAGTTCTGAGGGACCCCCCCCAATCGATGAGCAGTTCTTC.